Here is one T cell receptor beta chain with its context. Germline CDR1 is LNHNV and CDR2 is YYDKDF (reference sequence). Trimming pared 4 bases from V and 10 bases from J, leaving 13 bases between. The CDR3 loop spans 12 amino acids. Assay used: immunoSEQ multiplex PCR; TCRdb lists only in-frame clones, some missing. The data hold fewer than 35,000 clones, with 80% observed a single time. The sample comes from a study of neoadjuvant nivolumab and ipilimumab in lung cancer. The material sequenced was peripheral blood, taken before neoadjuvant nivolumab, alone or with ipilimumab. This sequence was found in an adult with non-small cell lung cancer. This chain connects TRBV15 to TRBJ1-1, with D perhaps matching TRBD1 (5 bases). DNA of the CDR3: TGTGCCACCAGCACTGACAGAAAGGTAGCTTTCTTT. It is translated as CATSTDRKVAFF.